The 5 T cell receptor beta chains below were found in one sample sequenced in a study of cytotoxic CD8 clonotypes in ibrutinib-treated CLL. Here immunoSEQ multiplex PCR was the method, and the copy in TCRdb shows in-frame clones only, minus some. The repertoire holds around 310,000 clones, with around four fifths as singletons. Sequencing was performed on PBMCs, taken before ibrutinib treatment. Source of these receptors: a human donor with chronic lymphocytic leukemia.

The V and J genes are TRBV6-6 and TRBJ2-3; D gene uncertain. The CDR3 extends over 12 amino acids. The V end lost 5 bases, the J end lost 4 bases, and 7 bases lay between the germline ends. CDR1 MNHNY and CDR2 SVGAGI come from the germline V gene (reference sequence). The chain's CDR3 is CASSPTPDTQYF. The CDR3 DNA reads TGTGCCAGCAGTCCGACTCCAGATACGCAGTATTTT.

J is TRBJ1-5 and V is TRBV15; TRBD1 aligns across 9 bases. Germline CDR1 LNHNV, CDR2 YYDKDF (reference sequence). The ends lost 4 bases at V and 4 bases at J; junction bases unmatched: 8. CDR3 length: 16 amino acids. The CDR3 coding sequence is TGTGCCACCAGCACGACAGGGACAGGGAAAAATCAGCCCCAGCATTTT. Translation gives CATSTTGTGKNQPQHF.

This chain links TRBV4-1 with TRBJ2-3; a possible D gene is TRBD1 (5 bases). The CDR3 is 16 amino acids. Germline CDR1 is MGHRA and CDR2 is YSYEKL. Trimming took off 0 bases at V and 1 base at J, with 11 bases between the two ends. CDR3 DNA sequence: TGCGCCAGCAGCCAAGAAGCCAGGGTAGGCACAGATACGCAGTATTTT. As protein: CASSQEARVGTDTQYF.

The chain combines TRBV4-3 with TRBJ2-4, with 8 bases that match TRBD1. The germline V gene has CDR1 LGHNA and CDR2 YSLEER. Trimming took 0 bases from V and 5 from J; bases not matched to a gene: 9. The CDR3 is 17 amino acids. This CDR3 reads CASSQDVAGGLENIQYF. The CDR3 DNA sequence: TGCGCCAGCAGCCAAGATGTGGCAGGGGGCCTCGAAAACATTCAGTACTTC.

About this clone: A read error may produce the germline difference seen at one junction end. The chain links TRBV13 to TRBJ2-7; 9 positions agree with TRBD2. The germline gives CDR1 PRHDT, CDR2 FYEKMQ (reference sequence). The CDR3 has 14 residues. CDR3 sequence: CASSSSRESSGTNF. CDR3 bases: TGTGCCAGCAGCTCGAGTCGTGAGTCTAGCGGGACTAACTTC.